This TCR beta chain was identified in a study of blood T cells in healthy people across ages. Study results and limitations: PBMCs went unsorted, and a conclusive naive versus antigen-experienced comparison was therefore prevented.

A sample-barcoded 5' primer and a J-beta primer mix were used in a second PCR of about 7 to 11 cycles. TCRdb fed the 5' RACE reads into MiXCR, producing one record per CDR3 protein. The sample includes 630,000 or so distinct CDR3 sequences, about a third of them seen just once. This clonotype has ten or more counts. The antigen remains undetermined. CDR3 length equals 13 residues. The germline V gene has CDR1 KGHSH and CDR2 LQKENI. Trimming removed 0 bases from V and 1 base from J, with 3 bases in between. The source is a woman of 80 years or more in good health. The chain joins TRBV18 to TRBJ2-5; D call uncertain. Sequenced: blood. The CDR3 DNA sequence: TGTGCCAGCTCACCACCCCCCCAAGAGACCCAGTACTTC. Amino acid sequence: CASSPPPQETQYF.